One sample yielded the 2 T cell receptor beta chains listed below, sequenced in a study of blood T cell repertoires in COVID-19. Using immunoSEQ multiplex PCR, the repertoire was profiled, and TCRdb retains in-frame clones only, with some absent. The sample records 95,000 to 150,000 clones, 86% being singletons. Sequenced material: peripheral blood. These receptors were taken from a human donor in a cohort sampled during active COVID-19.

This clone was found once. The CDR3 nucleotides are TGTGCCAGTAGTAACCCGGGACAGAAATACGAGCAGTACTTC. It is translated as CASSNPGQKYEQYF. V and J are TRBV19 and TRBJ2-7; 7 nucleotides match TRBD1. The V gene's germline CDR1 is LNHDA and CDR2 SQIVND (reference sequence). The V and J ends lost 4 bases and 4 bases, in that order; junction bases with no gene match: 7. The CDR3 consists of 14 residues.

The chain combines TRBV5-6 with TRBJ2-6; D is perhaps TRBD1 (5 bases). The CDR3 has 15 residues. The germline gives CDR1 SGHDT, CDR2 YYEEEE. Trimming stripped 1 base from V and 2 bases from J, with 7 bases between. CDR3 nucleotide sequence: TGTGCCAGCAGCTTGCCAGGGACTGGGGCCAACGTCCTGACTTTC. Amino acid sequence: CASSLPGTGANVLTF.